One sample yielded the 10 T cell receptor beta chains listed below, sequenced in a study of blood T cells in healthy people across ages. PCR was performed a second time for about 7 to 11 cycles using a sample-barcoded 5' primer and a J-beta primer mix. TCRdb re-analysed the 5' RACE reads in MiXCR, keeping a single row per CDR3 protein. This sample has about 1.7 million distinct CDR3 sequences, with roughly 27% found just once. Sequencing was done on a sample of blood. The receptor set was obtained from a woman aged 30 to 39 in good health.

This chain joins TRBV29-1 and TRBJ2-1, with a tentative D call TRBD1 (5 bases). Germline V gene data show CDR1 as SQVTM and CDR2 as ANQGSEA. V was pared by 0 bases and J by 6 bases, with 15 bases between. This CDR3 has 15 amino acids. For the CDR3, the DNA is TGCAGCGTTGAAGACCGGTACTCTCAGGGCAATGAGCAGTTCTTC. This translates into CSVEDRYSQGNEQFF.

This clonotype was counted only a few times. The chain combines TRBV11-2 with TRBJ2-5; 8 bases line up with TRBD2. The CDR3 covers 16 residues. Trimming took 5 bases from V and 3 from J; bases not matched to a gene: 11. Germline V gives CDR1 SGHAT, CDR2 FQNNGV. The CDR3 sequence: CASSESVVAGKETQYF. The CDR3 bases are TGTGCCAGCAGCGAAAGCGTAGTAGCGGGGAAAGAGACCCAGTACTTC.

The chain uses TRBV20-1 and TRBJ2-7; tentatively, D is TRBD1 (6 bases). Trimming pared 3 bases from V and 7 bases from J, leaving 19 bases between. CDR3 length: 14 residues. Germline CDR1 and CDR2: DFQATT and SNEGSKA (reference sequence). The CDR3 bases are TGCAGTGCTAGTCACAGGGCTTCGGGCAATGAGCAGTACTTC. It is translated as CSASHRASGNEQYF.

This clonotype was counted between two and nine times. The chain couples TRBV7-9 to TRBJ2-7, with D tentatively TRBD1 or TRBD2 (5 bases each). With the DNA end fitting TRBJ2-5 better, the J assignment may be wrong. The CDR3 has 15 amino acids. The germline CDR1 and CDR2 sequences are SEHNR and FQNEAQ (reference sequence). CDR3 amino acids: CASSFQGSTGETQYF. The DNA for the CDR3 is TGTGCCAGCAGCTTTCAGGGCAGCACGGGGGAGACCCAGTACTTC.

The chain couples TRBV20-1 to TRBJ2-5; possibly TRBD1 for D (7 bases). Trimming took off 6 bases at V and 7 bases at J, with 18 bases between the two ends. The CDR3 has 13 residues. Germline V CDR1 and CDR2: DFQATT, SNEGSKA (reference sequence). Here the CDR3 reads CSAAPPGGGTQYF. CDR3 DNA: TGCAGTGCCGCCCCCCCAGGGGGAGGGACCCAGTACTTC.

The rearrangement joins TRBV7-9 to TRBJ2-5; D tentatively fits TRBD1 or TRBD2 (5 bases each). Trimming took off 5 bases at V and 4 bases at J, with 14 bases between the two ends. Looked up from germline, CDR1 is SEHNR and CDR2 is FQNEAQ (reference sequence). This CDR3 contains 14 residues. CDR3 coding DNA: TGTGCCAGCAGCGGGACGGACGGAATAGAGACCCAGTACTTC. It codes for CASSGTDGIETQYF.

The rearrangement joins TRBV2 to TRBJ2-3, with D possibly matching TRBD1 (5 bases). Germline V gene lookup returns CDR1 SNHLY and CDR2 FYNNEI. The CDR3 length is 15 residues. With 6 bases removed from V and 0 bases from J, the gap between germline ends came to 13 bases. Here the CDR3 reads CASRVQGASTDTQYF. The DNA for the CDR3 is TGTGCCAGCAGGGTGCAGGGCGCTAGCACAGATACGCAGTATTTT.

The chain uses TRBV7-3 and TRBJ2-1; D is unclear. The germline V gene encodes CDR1 SGHTA and CDR2 FQGTGA. V lost 4 bases to trimming and J lost 0 bases, with 10 bases between them. This CDR3 is 15 amino acids long. CDR3 nucleotides: TGTGCCAGCAGCTCCCTGGGTGACTCCTACAATGAGCAGTTCTTC. It translates to CASSSLGDSYNEQFF.

This clonotype showed up many times. The chain carries TRBV9 and TRBJ2-7; D may be TRBD1 (6 bases). Germline CDR1 reads SGDLS; CDR2 reads YYNGEE. The CDR3 is 13 amino acids. Trimming stripped 0 bases from V and 4 bases from J, with 8 bases between. The CDR3, as DNA: TGTGCCAGCAGCGTAGCACAGGGATACGAGCAGTACTTC. This sequence encodes CASSVAQGYEQYF.

This clonotype was seen only a few times. The V and J genes are TRBV24-1 and TRBJ2-5; tentatively, D is TRBD1 (6 bases). Per germline, CDR1 KGHDR and CDR2 SFDVKD. V was shortened by 0 bases and J by 5 bases, with 15 bases between the two germline ends. CDR3 length equals 16 residues. The CDR3 DNA reads as TGTGCCACCAGTGATTTGGGGGGCGCTGGTCCTGAGACCCAGTACTTC. Its translation is CATSDLGGAGPETQYF.